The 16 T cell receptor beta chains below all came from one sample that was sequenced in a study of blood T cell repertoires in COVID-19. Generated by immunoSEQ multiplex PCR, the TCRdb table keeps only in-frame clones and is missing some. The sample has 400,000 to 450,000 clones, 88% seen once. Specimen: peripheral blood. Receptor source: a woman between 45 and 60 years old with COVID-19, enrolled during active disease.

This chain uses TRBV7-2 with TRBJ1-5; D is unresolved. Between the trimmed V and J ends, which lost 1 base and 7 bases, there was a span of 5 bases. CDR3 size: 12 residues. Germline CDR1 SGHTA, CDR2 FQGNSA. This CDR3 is CASSLGGQPQHF. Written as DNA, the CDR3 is TGTGCCAGCAGCTTAGGAGGCCAGCCCCAGCATTTT.

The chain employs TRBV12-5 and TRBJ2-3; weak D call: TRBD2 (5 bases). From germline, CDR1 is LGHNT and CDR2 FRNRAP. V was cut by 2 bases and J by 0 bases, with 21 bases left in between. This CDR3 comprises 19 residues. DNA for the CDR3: TGTGCTAGTGGTTTGACAAACCGCGGACTTGCCACTAGCACAGATACGCAGTATTTT. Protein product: CASGLTNRGLATSTDTQYF.

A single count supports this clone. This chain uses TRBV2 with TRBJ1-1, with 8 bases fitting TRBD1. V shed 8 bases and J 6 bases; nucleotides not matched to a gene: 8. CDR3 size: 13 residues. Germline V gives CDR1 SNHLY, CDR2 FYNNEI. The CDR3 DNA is TGTGCCAGCCTCAAGGAGACAGGGGCTGAAGCTTTCTTT. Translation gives CASLKETGAEAFF.

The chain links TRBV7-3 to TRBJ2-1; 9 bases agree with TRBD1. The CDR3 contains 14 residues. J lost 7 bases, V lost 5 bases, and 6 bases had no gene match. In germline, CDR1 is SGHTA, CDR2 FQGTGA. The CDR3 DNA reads TGTGCCAGCAGCGACGGGACAGGGTCTAATGAGCAGTTCTTC. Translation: CASSDGTGSNEQFF.

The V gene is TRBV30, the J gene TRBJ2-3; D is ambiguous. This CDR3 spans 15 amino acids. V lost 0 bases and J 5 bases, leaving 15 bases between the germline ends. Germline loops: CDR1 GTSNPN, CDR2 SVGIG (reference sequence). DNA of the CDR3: TGTGCCTGGAGTGTAATACCGCAGGTAGGAGATACGCAGTATTTT. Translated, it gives CAWSVIPQVGDTQYF.

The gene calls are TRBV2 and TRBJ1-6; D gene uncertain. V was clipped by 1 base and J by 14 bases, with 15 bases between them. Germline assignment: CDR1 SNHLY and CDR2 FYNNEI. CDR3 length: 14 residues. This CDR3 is CASSEDEADPTLHF. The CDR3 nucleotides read TGTGCCAGCAGTGAAGATGAGGCAGACCCTACCCTCCACTTT. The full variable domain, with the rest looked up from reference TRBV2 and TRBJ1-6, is EPEVTQTPSHQVTQMGQEVILRCVPISNHLYFYWYRQILGQKVEFLVSFYNNEISEKSEIFDDQFSVERPDGSNFTLKIRSTKLEDSAMYFCASSEDEADPTLHFGNGTRLTVT.

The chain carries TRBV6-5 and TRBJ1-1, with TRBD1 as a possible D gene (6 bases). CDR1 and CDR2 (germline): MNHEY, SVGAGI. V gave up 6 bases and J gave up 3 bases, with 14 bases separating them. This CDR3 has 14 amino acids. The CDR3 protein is CASSFGGVDTEAFF. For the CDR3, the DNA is TGTGCCAGCAGCTTTGGGGGCGTGGACACTGAAGCTTTCTTT.

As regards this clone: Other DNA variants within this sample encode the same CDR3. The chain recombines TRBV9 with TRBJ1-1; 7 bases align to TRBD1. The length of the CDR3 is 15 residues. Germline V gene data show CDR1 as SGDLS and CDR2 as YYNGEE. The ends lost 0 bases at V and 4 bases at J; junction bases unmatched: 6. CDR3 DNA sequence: TGTGCCAGCAGCGTAGAGGGGCAGGGGGGCACTGAAGCTTTCTTT. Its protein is CASSVEGQGGTEAFF.

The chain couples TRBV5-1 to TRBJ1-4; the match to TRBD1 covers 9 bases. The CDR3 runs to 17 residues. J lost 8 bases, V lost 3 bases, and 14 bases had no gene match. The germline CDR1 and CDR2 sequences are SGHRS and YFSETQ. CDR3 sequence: CASSSGQGPAGAEKLFF. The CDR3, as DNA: TGCGCCAGCAGCTCCGGACAGGGGCCTGCAGGGGCCGAAAAACTGTTTTTT.

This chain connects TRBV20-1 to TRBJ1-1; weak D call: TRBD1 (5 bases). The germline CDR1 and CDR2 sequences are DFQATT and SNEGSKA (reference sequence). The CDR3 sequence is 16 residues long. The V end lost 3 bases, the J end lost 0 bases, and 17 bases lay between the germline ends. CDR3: CSASGSPGRVNTEAFF. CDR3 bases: TGCAGTGCTAGTGGGAGCCCAGGCAGGGTGAACACTGAAGCTTTCTTT.

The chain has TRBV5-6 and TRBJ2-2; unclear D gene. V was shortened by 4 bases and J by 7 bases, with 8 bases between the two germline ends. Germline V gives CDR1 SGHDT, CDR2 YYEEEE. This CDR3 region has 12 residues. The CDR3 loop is CASSLPGGELFF. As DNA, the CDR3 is TGTGCCAGCAGCCTCCCGGGCGGGGAGCTGTTTTTT.

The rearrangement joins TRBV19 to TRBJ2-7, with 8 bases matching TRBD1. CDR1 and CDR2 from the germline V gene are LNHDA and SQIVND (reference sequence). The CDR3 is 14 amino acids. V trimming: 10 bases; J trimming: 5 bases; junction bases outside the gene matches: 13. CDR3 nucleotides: TGTGCCACCGTACCGCAGGGGGCGATCGACGAGCAGTACTTC. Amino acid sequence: CATVPQGAIDEQYF. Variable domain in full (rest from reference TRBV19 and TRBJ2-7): DGGITQSPKYLFRKEGQNVTLSCEQNLNHDAMYWYRQDPGQGLRLIYYSQIVNDFQKGDIAEGYSVSREKKESFPLTVTSAQKNPTAFYLCATVPQGAIDEQYFGPGTRLTVT.

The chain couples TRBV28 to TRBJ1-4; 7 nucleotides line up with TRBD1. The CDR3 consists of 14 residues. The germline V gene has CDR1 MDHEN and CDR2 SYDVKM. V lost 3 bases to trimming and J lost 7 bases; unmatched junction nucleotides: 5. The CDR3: CASSFEQGSEKLFF. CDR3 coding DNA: TGTGCCAGCAGTTTTGAACAGGGGAGTGAAAAACTGTTTTTT.

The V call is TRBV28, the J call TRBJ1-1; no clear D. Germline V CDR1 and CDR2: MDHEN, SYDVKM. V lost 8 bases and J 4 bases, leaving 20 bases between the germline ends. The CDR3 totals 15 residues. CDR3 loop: CASLTLRVRFTEAFF. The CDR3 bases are TGTGCCAGCCTAACCTTGAGGGTTAGGTTCACTGAAGCTTTCTTT.

CDR3 DNA sequence: TGTGCCAGCAGTGGGAGCCTCCCTAGGACAGATACGCAGTATTTT. It yields the protein CASSGSLPRTDTQYF. J is TRBJ2-3 and V is TRBV2; D remains unclear. Germline V gives CDR1 SNHLY, CDR2 FYNNEI. The V and J ends lost 4 bases and 3 bases respectively, with 14 bases between them. The CDR3 is 15 residues long.

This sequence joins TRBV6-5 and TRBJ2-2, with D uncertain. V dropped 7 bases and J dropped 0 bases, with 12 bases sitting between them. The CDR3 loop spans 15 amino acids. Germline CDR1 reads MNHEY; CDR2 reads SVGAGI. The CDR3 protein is CASTPVVANTGELFF. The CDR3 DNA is TGTGCCAGCACTCCTGTCGTCGCGAACACCGGGGAGCTGTTTTTT.